A single sample is the source of the 27 T cell receptor beta chains below, sequenced in a study of T-cell reconstitution after alpha-beta-depleted transplantation in children. TCRbeta library construction was performed incorporating unique molecular identifiers. TCRdb reanalysed the PCR reads using MiXCR and keeps one entry per CDR3 protein. This sample has almost 500,000 distinct CDR3 sequences; around 12% occur once, and the top ten carry around 5.8%. The sequences come from PBMCs from the stem cell graft donor, collected from the stem cell graft. Receptors originate from a human donor who donated a stem cell graft to a child with combined immunodeficiency.

The V and J genes are TRBV19 and TRBJ2-1; 9 nucleotides align to TRBD1. CDR1 and CDR2 from the germline V gene are LNHDA and SQIVND (reference sequence). The CDR3 loop spans 13 amino acids. The J segment lost 14 bases and the V segment lost 9 bases, leaving 14 bases of the junction unmatched. The CDR3 coding sequence is TGTGCCAGGGGCCCGGGGCAGAGGGACAGGGAGTTCTTC. Its protein is CARGPGQRDREFF. The whole variable domain, remainder taken from reference TRBV19 and TRBJ2-1, is DGGITQSPKYLFRKEGQNVTLSCEQNLNHDAMYWYRQDPGQGLRLIYYSQIVNDFQKGDIAEGYSVSREKKESFPLTVTSAQKNPTAFYLCARGPGQRDREFFGPGTRLTVL.

This clonotype was found many times. V usage is TRBV5-1 and J usage is TRBJ2-3; 9 bases agree with TRBD2. The V segment lost 2 bases and the J segment 1 base; nucleotides outside the gene matches: 2. This CDR3 is built from 15 residues. Germline CDR1 and CDR2: SGHRS and YFSETQ. DNA for the CDR3: TGCGCCAGCAGCTTCCAGCGGGGGGGCACAGATACGCAGTATTTT. Its translation: CASSFQRGGTDTQYF.

The chain employs TRBV4-1 and TRBJ1-5, with D tentatively TRBD1 (6 bases). Trimming took off 1 base at V and 5 bases at J, with 12 bases between the two ends. Germline assignment: CDR1 MGHRA and CDR2 YSYEKL. This CDR3 has 15 amino acids. CDR3 DNA: TGCGCCAGCAGCCAAGGACAGGCCGATTATCAGCCCCAGCATTTT. This codes for CASSQGQADYQPQHF.

Details on this clonotype: A read error may be the cause here, since a much bigger clone is one base away. The chain combines TRBV29-1 with TRBJ2-7, with 12 bases lining up with TRBD2. This CDR3 comprises 15 residues. V shed 8 bases, J shed 6 bases, and the junction held 14 bases outside the gene matches. Germline lookup yields CDR1 SQVTM and CDR2 ANQGSEA. CDR3 loop: CSIVETSGRPSEQYF. CDR3 in DNA: TGCAGCATCGTAGAAACTAGCGGGAGGCCTTCCGAGCAGTACTTC.

A remark on this clonotype: A much larger clone differs from this one at a single base, so this may be a read error. The rearrangement links TRBV7-3 to TRBJ2-1; D unresolved. V was pared by 8 bases and J by 3 bases, with 11 bases between. From germline, CDR1 is SGHTA and CDR2 FQGTGA. CDR3 length: 13 amino acids. The CDR3 spells CASGDQDYNEQFF. In nucleotides, the CDR3 is TGTGCCAGCGGCGACCAGGACTACAATGAGCAGTTCTTC.

This clonotype was seen more than once but under ten times. The CDR3 region has the DNA TGTGCCAGCAGTTTCAACCGACTAGCCCCCTACAATGAGCAGTTCTTC. This codes for CASSFNRLAPYNEQFF. The chain recombines TRBV27 with TRBJ2-1, with TRBD2 matching over 7 bases. CDR1 is MNHEY, CDR2 SMNVEV, per germline (reference sequence). The trim removed 3 bases at V and 2 bases at J, leaving 7 bases unmatched. The CDR3 is made up of 16 amino acids.

This clonotype was found many times. Here the CDR3 reads CAISESRQPPVLTGELFF. Here the CDR3 DNA reads TGTGCCATCAGTGAGTCGCGGCAGCCCCCGGTGTTGACCGGGGAGCTGTTTTTT. J is TRBJ2-2 and V is TRBV10-3; D remains ambiguous. This CDR3 spans 18 amino acids. V gave up 0 bases and J gave up 5 bases, with 19 bases separating them. In germline, CDR1 is ENHRY, CDR2 SYGVKD.

Only a few counts were recorded for this clonotype. This rearrangement joins TRBV15 to TRBJ2-3; TRBD2 might be the D (6 bases). This CDR3 comprises 14 residues. V was clipped by 1 base and J by 3 bases, with 8 bases between them. Germline V gene sequence: CDR1 LNHNV, CDR2 YYDKDF (reference sequence). The DNA for the CDR3 is TGTGCCACCAGCAGAGCGGGGGAGACAGATACGCAGTATTTT. Its protein is CATSRAGETDTQYF.

This clonotype has only a few counts. The chain uses TRBV29-1 and TRBJ2-1; D is unresolved. V shed 3 bases and J shed 3 bases, with 6 bases lying between them. Germline assignment: CDR1 SQVTM and CDR2 ANQGSEA. The CDR3 extends over 12 amino acids. The CDR3 DNA sequence: TGCAGCGTTGAGCCCAACTACAATGAGCAGTTCTTC. Translating it yields CSVEPNYNEQFF.

The chain combines TRBV20-1 with TRBJ2-7, with D hard to call. V was trimmed by 0 bases and J by 5 bases, leaving 14 bases between them. CDR3 length equals 14 residues. Germline loops: CDR1 DFQATT, CDR2 SNEGSKA (reference sequence). CDR3 nucleotides: TGCAGTGCTAGAGATGATAAGGGATTCCACGAGCAGTACTTC. It translates to CSARDDKGFHEQYF.

This chain connects TRBV6-2 or TRBV6-3 to TRBJ2-7; D is ambiguous. Deletions cut 2 bases from V and 6 bases from J, with 11 bases between. This CDR3 region has 13 residues. Germline lookup yields CDR1 MNHEY and CDR2 SVGEGT. The CDR3 protein is CASSYARSSEQYF. CDR3 sequence (DNA): TGTGCCAGCAGTTACGCTCGTTCCAGCGAGCAGTACTTC.

The rearrangement joins TRBV27 to TRBJ2-5; D is unresolved. Looked up from germline, CDR1 is MNHEY and CDR2 is SMNVEV (reference sequence). The V and J ends lost 6 bases and 1 base respectively, with 9 bases between them. This CDR3 contains 13 residues. The CDR3 region is CASSDILQETQYF. CDR3 nucleotide sequence: TGTGCCAGCAGCGATATCCTCCAAGAGACCCAGTACTTC.

The chain couples TRBV5-1 to TRBJ2-3; D unresolved. V shed 1 base and J shed 4 bases, with 4 bases lying between them. Germline V gene sequence: CDR1 SGHRS, CDR2 YFSETQ. There are 12 residues in the CDR3. The DNA for the CDR3 is TGCGCCAGCAGCTTGACCCCAGATACGCAGTATTTT. Its translation is CASSLTPDTQYF.

The chain carries TRBV24-1 and TRBJ2-3; D is undetermined. This CDR3 contains 15 residues. CDR1 KGHDR and CDR2 SFDVKD come from the germline V gene. V was shortened by 0 bases and J by 2 bases, with 8 bases between the two germline ends. DNA of the CDR3: TGTGCCACCAGTGATTTGGGCTTGAACACAGATACGCAGTATTTT. Translating it yields CATSDLGLNTDTQYF.

The chain joins TRBV7-7 to TRBJ2-1, with D perhaps TRBD2 (5 bases). The CDR3 is made up of 15 amino acids. Germline values: CDR1 SSHAT, CDR2 FNYEAQ (reference sequence). The V end was cut by 5 bases, the J end by 6 bases, with 17 bases between. CDR3 DNA: TGTGCCAGCAGCGAACAACCGCTAGCTGGCAATGAGCAGTTCTTC. Translating it yields CASSEQPLAGNEQFF.

The CDR3 DNA is TGTGCCAGCAGCTTACTTCCGGAAGGAGGGCTGTTTTTT. Translating it yields CASSLLPEGGLFF. The chain joins TRBV7-9 to TRBJ1-4; D call uncertain. This CDR3 has 13 amino acids. Germline CDR1 is SEHNR and CDR2 is FQNEAQ (reference sequence). The V end lost 2 bases, the J end lost 14 bases, and 15 bases lay between the germline ends. Supplemented by reference TRBV7-9 and TRBJ1-4, the full variable domain reads DTGVSQNPRHKITKRGQNVTFRCDPISEHNRLYWYRQTLGQGPEFLTYFQNEAQLEKSRLLSDRFSAERPKGSFSTLEIQRTEQGDSAMYLCASSLLPEGGLFFGSGTQLSVL.

This clonotype turned up a few times. The J gene is TRBJ2-7, the V gene TRBV4-3, with D possibly being TRBD1 (6 bases). The length of the CDR3 is 15 residues. Trimming shortened V by 2 bases and J by 1 base, and 12 bases separated the two germline ends. Germline CDR1 LGHNA, CDR2 YSLEER. CDR3 amino acids: CASSQHDRQSYEQYF. In DNA form, the CDR3 reads TGCGCCAGCAGCCAACACGACAGGCAGTCCTACGAGCAGTACTTC.

This clonotype was seen at least ten times. This chain uses TRBV25-1 with TRBJ1-2; the D gene is possibly TRBD1 (5 bases). CDR3 length: 15 residues. Trimming removed 1 base from V and 4 bases from J, with 13 bases in between. From germline, CDR1 is MGHDK and CDR2 SYGVNS. This CDR3 reads CASSESQGRSYGYTF. Here the CDR3 DNA reads TGTGCCAGCAGTGAATCCCAGGGAAGAAGCTATGGCTACACCTTC.

The gene calls are TRBV12-5 and TRBJ1-2; 9 bases match TRBD1. CDR1 is LGHNT, CDR2 FRNRAP, per germline. This CDR3 has 18 residues. V shed 4 bases and J 0 bases; nucleotides not matched to a gene: 12. The DNA of the CDR3 is TGTGCTAGTGGTTGGCAAAAGCCGGGACAGGGAACTAACTATGGCTACACCTTC. It specifies CASGWQKPGQGTNYGYTF.

The V call is TRBV5-1, the J call TRBJ2-7; the match to TRBD2 covers 12 bases. The CDR3 is 15 residues long. From germline, CDR1 is SGHRS and CDR2 YFSETQ. The ends lost 2 bases at V and 2 bases at J; junction bases unmatched: 2. The CDR3 loop is CASSFTSGRTYEQYF. The CDR3 DNA follows: TGCGCCAGCAGCTTTACTAGCGGGAGGACCTACGAGCAGTACTTC.

This clonotype was seen ten or more times. The V gene is TRBV7-2, the J gene TRBJ2-7; D might be TRBD2 (7 bases). Germline V CDR1 and CDR2: SGHTA, FQGNSA. The ends were cut back, 2 bases at V and 12 bases at J, with 20 bases in the middle. The CDR3 is made up of 14 amino acids. CDR3 loop: CASSLSGGQDPTYF. The CDR3 coding sequence is TGTGCCAGCAGCTTATCGGGGGGCCAGGATCCAACGTACTTC.

This clonotype was seen a handful of times. The chain recombines TRBV3-1 with TRBJ2-7; 8 bases align to TRBD1. This CDR3 has 14 residues. The J segment lost 4 bases and the V segment lost 4 bases, leaving 6 bases of the junction unmatched. CDR1 is LGHDT, CDR2 YNNKEL, per germline (reference sequence). The CDR3 spells CASSRTGGGYEQYF. CDR3 DNA sequence: TGTGCCAGCAGCCGTACAGGGGGAGGATACGAGCAGTACTTC.

The table lists this clonotype with a few counts. This chain uses TRBV10-3 with TRBJ2-3; TRBD2 matches at 10 bases. CDR3 size: 18 residues. J gave up 4 bases and V 4 bases, and 14 bases lay outside the gene matches. The germline V gene has CDR1 ENHRY and CDR2 SYGVKD. The CDR3 here is CAISARSALAGAPDTQYF. In nucleotides, the CDR3 is TGTGCCATCAGTGCTCGGTCTGCTCTAGCGGGAGCCCCAGATACGCAGTATTTT.

This clonotype has only a few counts. The V call is TRBV5-1, the J call TRBJ1-2; the match to TRBD1 covers 7 bases. This CDR3 contains 15 residues. With V trimmed by 1 base and J by 2 bases, 5 bases remained unmatched. Germline V CDR1 and CDR2: SGHRS, YFSETQ. Here the CDR3 reads CASSLTGVRNYGYTF. The CDR3 DNA is TGCGCCAGCAGCTTGACAGGGGTTCGGAACTATGGCTACACCTTC. The full variable domain, with the rest looked up from reference TRBV5-1 and TRBJ1-2, is KAGVTQTPRYLIKTRGQQVTLSCSPISGHRSVSWYQQTPGQGLQFLFEYFSETQRNKGNFPGRFSGRQFSNSRSEMNVSTLELGDSALYLCASSLTGVRNYGYTFGSGTRLTVV.

This clonotype has at least ten counts. This chain connects TRBV15 to TRBJ2-6, with a possible D match to TRBD2 (6 bases). Per the germline V gene, CDR1 is LNHNV and CDR2 is YYDKDF (reference sequence). V was trimmed by 11 bases and J by 0 bases, leaving 17 bases between them. The CDR3 totals 16 residues. The CDR3 here is CAAPGLASSGANVLTF. The CDR3 DNA follows: TGTGCCGCACCGGGACTTGCATCCTCTGGGGCCAACGTCCTGACTTTC.

A few counts support this clonotype. The chain joins TRBV12-3 or TRBV12-4 to TRBJ2-3; D might be TRBD2 (5 bases). Trimming stripped 2 bases from V and 4 bases from J, with 7 bases between. CDR3 length: 13 residues. The CDR3, as DNA: TGTGCCAGCAGTTTACTAGCCCCAGATACGCAGTATTTT. This encodes CASSLLAPDTQYF.

This chain uses TRBV6-5 with TRBJ2-1; perhaps TRBD2 as D (6 bases). CDR3 size: 13 residues. Trimming removed 0 bases at V and 13 bases at J, with 13 bases between. Germline-derived CDR1 and CDR2 are MNHEY and SVGAGI. The CDR3 protein is CASSYSSLGSQFF. CDR3 bases: TGTGCCAGCAGTTACTCGAGTCTCGGGAGCCAGTTCTTC.